The 23 T cell receptor beta chains given below trace back to one sample, sequenced in a study of shared clonotypes between healthy human individuals. This table comes from immunoSEQ multiplex PCR, and its TCRdb copy is limited to in-frame clones, with some not included. The table shows around 1.4 million clones, with 98% to 99% occurring only once. The sequenced sample was naive CD4+ T cells sorted from blood. Subset noted: CD45RA+ positively selected. These receptors were collected from a man aged 25 to 40 in good health.

J is TRBJ2-7 and V is TRBV7-2; D might be TRBD1 or TRBD2, each matching 5 bases. The V end lost 5 bases, the J end lost 5 bases, and 19 bases lay between the germline ends. The CDR3 is 15 residues long. Germline CDR1 SGHTA, CDR2 FQGNSA. CDR3 sequence reads: CASSAGTYFQDEQYF. In DNA, the CDR3 is TGTGCCAGCAGCGCCGGGACCTATTTCCAGGACGAGCAGTACTTC.

This clone was seen just once. This sequence joins TRBV28 and TRBJ2-7, with 13 bases fitting TRBD2. V dropped 3 bases and J dropped 3; count of bases not matched to a gene: 2. The CDR3 spans 15 residues. The V gene's germline CDR1 is MDHEN and CDR2 SYDVKM. CDR3 nucleotides: TGTGCCAGCAGTTTCACTAGCGGGAGGGTCTACGAGCAGTACTTC. This gives the protein CASSFTSGRVYEQYF. The full variable domain, its missing parts supplied by reference TRBV28 and TRBJ2-7, is DVKVTQSSRYLVKRTGEKVFLECVQDMDHENMFWYRQDPGLGLRLIYFSYDVKMKEKGDIPEGYSVSREKKERFSLILESASTNQTSMYLCASSFTSGRVYEQYFGPGTRLTVT.

Concerning this clone itself: In the same sample, other DNA sequences code for this CDR3. The chain combines TRBV11-2 with TRBJ2-1; no reliable D call. V was shortened by 5 bases and J by 0 bases, with 8 bases between the two germline ends. Germline-derived CDR1 and CDR2 are SGHAT and FQNNGV. The CDR3 totals 14 residues. CDR3 nucleotide sequence: TGTGCCAGCAGCCTGCGAACCTCCTACAATGAGCAGTTCTTC. This codes for CASSLRTSYNEQFF.

Concerning this clone itself: At the DNA level, this CDR3 is encoded by other sequences in the same sample as well. The chain carries TRBV5-1 and TRBJ2-5, with TRBD2 as a possible D gene (6 bases). Germline V CDR1 and CDR2: SGHRS, YFSETQ. The ends were cut back, 2 bases at V and 4 bases at J, with 6 bases in the middle. The CDR3 contains 12 residues. CDR3 in amino acids: CASSFGGETQYF. As DNA, the CDR3 is TGCGCCAGCAGCTTCGGGGGAGAGACCCAGTACTTC.

The sample holds one count of this clone. V is TRBV5-5 and J is TRBJ2-7, with 9 bases identical to TRBD1. V shed 0 bases and J 2 bases; nucleotides not matched to a gene: 18. This CDR3 has 20 residues. Per germline, CDR1 SGHKS and CDR2 YYEKEE (reference sequence). This CDR3 is CASSLALGTGRGGGTYEQYF. The DNA for the CDR3 is TGTGCCAGCAGCTTGGCCTTAGGGACAGGGCGTGGGGGAGGAACCTACGAGCAGTACTTC. Supplemented by reference TRBV5-5 and TRBJ2-7, the full variable domain reads DAGVTQSPTHLIKTRGQQVTLRCSPISGHKSVSWYQQVLGQGPQFIFQYYEKEERGRGNFPDRFSARQFPNYSSELNVNALLLGDSALYLCASSLALGTGRGGGTYEQYFGPGTRLTVT.

The gene calls are TRBV11-2 and TRBJ2-3, with D hard to call. The length of the CDR3 is 14 residues. Trimming cost V 5 bases and J 3 bases, with 12 bases left between them. CDR1 and CDR2 (germline): SGHAT, FQNNGV. The CDR3 here is CASSRRTSTDTQYF. The CDR3 region has the DNA TGTGCCAGCAGCCGACGGACCAGTACAGATACGCAGTATTTT.

This chain uses TRBV5-4 with TRBJ1-3; 10 bases fit TRBD1. V was pared by 5 bases and J by 1 base, with 6 bases of the junction left unmatched. Germline CDR1 is SGHNT and CDR2 is YYREEE (reference sequence). CDR3 length: 16 residues. In nucleotides, the CDR3 is TGTGCCAGCAGGGGGGACAGGGGCCCTTCTGGAAACACCATATATTTT. Its protein is CASRGDRGPSGNTIYF.

V usage is TRBV5-1 and J usage is TRBJ2-7, with 8 positions matching TRBD1. With V trimmed by 3 bases and J by 6 bases, 8 bases remained unmatched. This CDR3 region has 14 residues. The germline V gene encodes CDR1 SGHRS and CDR2 YFSETQ. The CDR3 nucleotides are TGCGCCAGCAGCTCCCGGACAGGGCTAACCGAGCAGTACTTC. Its translation is CASSSRTGLTEQYF. The whole variable domain, remainder taken from reference TRBV5-1 and TRBJ2-7, is KAGVTQTPRYLIKTRGQQVTLSCSPISGHRSVSWYQQTPGQGLQFLFEYFSETQRNKGNFPGRFSGRQFSNSRSEMNVSTLELGDSALYLCASSSRTGLTEQYFGPGTRLTVT.

The V and J genes are TRBV2 and TRBJ1-2; D is perhaps TRBD1 (5 bases). V was shortened by 6 bases and J by 2 bases, with 19 bases between the two germline ends. CDR1 is SNHLY, CDR2 FYNNEI, per germline. The length of the CDR3 is 16 residues. The DNA for the CDR3 is TGTGCCAGCAGCCGCTCCGGGACGGCTGAAAACTATGGCTACACCTTC. Translation gives CASSRSGTAENYGYTF.

The rearrangement joins TRBV29-1 to TRBJ2-2, with D perhaps TRBD1 (6 bases). The CDR3 sequence is 16 residues long. Germline V CDR1 and CDR2: SQVTM, ANQGSEA. Trimming pared 7 bases from V and 1 base from J, leaving 19 bases between. The CDR3 sequence: CSAGKSDRRNTGELFF. In DNA form, the CDR3 reads TGCAGCGCTGGTAAATCAGACAGGAGGAACACCGGGGAGCTGTTTTTT.

With respect to this clone: In the same sample, other DNA sequences code for this CDR3. V gene TRBV6-5 combines with J gene TRBJ1-3; D not resolved. With 5 bases removed from V and 0 bases from J, the gap between germline ends came to 5 bases. The CDR3 is 13 amino acids. The germline gives CDR1 MNHEY, CDR2 SVGAGI. CDR3 sequence: CASSRNSGNTIYF. The CDR3 DNA reads as TGTGCCAGCAGTAGGAACTCTGGAAACACCATATATTTT.

The rearrangement joins TRBV6-5 to TRBJ2-7; 11 bases match TRBD1. The CDR3 has 15 amino acids. With V trimmed by 8 bases and J by 4 bases, 10 bases remained unmatched. Germline V gene sequence: CDR1 MNHEY, CDR2 SVGAGI. The CDR3 protein is CASALGQGVWYEQYF. The CDR3 DNA reads TGTGCCAGCGCCTTGGGACAGGGGGTGTGGTACGAGCAGTACTTC.

The chain is built from TRBV18 and TRBJ1-1, with no clear D. V was trimmed by 2 bases and J by 4 bases, leaving 14 bases between them. The CDR3 extends over 15 amino acids. Germline V gene data show CDR1 as KGHSH and CDR2 as LQKENI. The CDR3 reads CASSPSTVLGTEAFF. The CDR3 DNA reads as TGTGCCAGCTCACCAAGCACGGTTCTGGGCACTGAAGCTTTCTTT.

The chain employs TRBV14 and TRBJ2-7; D possibly corresponds to TRBD2 (6 bases). This CDR3 spans 16 amino acids. Per germline, CDR1 SGHDN and CDR2 FVKESK. V was pared by 0 bases and J by 7 bases, with 19 bases between. The CDR3 reads CASSQERWRALGEQYF. The CDR3, as DNA: TGTGCCAGCAGCCAAGAGAGGTGGAGGGCCTTGGGAGAGCAGTACTTC.

The CDR3 reads CASSFQFETEAFF. The CDR3 DNA sequence: TGTGCCAGCAGCTTCCAATTTGAGACTGAAGCTTTCTTT. The rearrangement joins TRBV4-2 to TRBJ1-1; D gene uncertain. This CDR3 region has 13 residues. Trimming left V 5 bases short and J 5 bases short, with 12 bases between. Looked up from germline, CDR1 is LGHNA and CDR2 is YNFKEQ.

The chain is built from TRBV10-2 and TRBJ1-5; 8 positions agree with TRBD1. Per the germline V gene, CDR1 is WSHSY and CDR2 is SAAADI. The length of the CDR3 is 14 residues. Trimming cost V 4 bases and J 6 bases; bases outside gene matches: 5. In nucleotides, the CDR3 is TGCGCCAGCAGTGGTGGACAGGGAGGTCAGCCCCAGCATTTT. Its translation: CASSGGQGGQPQHF.

This chain connects TRBV4-3 to TRBJ2-1, with D possibly being TRBD1 (6 bases). Germline assignment: CDR1 LGHNA and CDR2 YSLEER. The CDR3 runs to 20 residues. With 1 base removed from V and 6 bases from J, the gap between germline ends came to 28 bases. The chain's CDR3 is CASSQATAKGIIVGGNEQFF. The CDR3 DNA reads TGCGCCAGCAGCCAAGCAACGGCGAAGGGTATAATAGTAGGGGGCAATGAGCAGTTCTTC.

The V call is TRBV9, the J call TRBJ2-1; the match to TRBD1 covers 8 bases. The CDR3 is 23 residues long. Germline CDR1 is SGDLS and CDR2 is YYNGEE. V was pared by 0 bases and J by 0 bases, with 23 bases of the junction left unmatched. In nucleotides, the CDR3 is TGTGCCAGCAGCGTAGGGCAGGGGGCGAAGTTGGCGGGCCTTAGAATCTCCTACAATGAGCAGTTCTTC. Translation gives CASSVGQGAKLAGLRISYNEQFF.

The CDR3 DNA reads TGTGCCAGCTCACCAGGGGCAGGTGAATCCTACGAGCAGTACTTC. Amino acids: CASSPGAGESYEQYF. V and J are TRBV18 and TRBJ2-7; the D gene is possibly TRBD1 (5 bases). CDR1 is KGHSH and CDR2 is LQKENI in the germline V gene. CDR3 size: 15 residues. The germline V and J ends were trimmed by 2 bases and 1 base, with 12 bases remaining between them.

The chain couples TRBV18 to TRBJ2-7; 10 bases align to TRBD2. Germline V gene sequence: CDR1 KGHSH, CDR2 LQKENI. V lost 2 bases and J lost 3; bases outside the gene matches: 16. CDR3 length equals 19 residues. The CDR3 region has the DNA TGTGCCAGCTCACCAACTCGGGTTAGCGGGAGGTCTGGAGGCTACGAGCAGTACTTC. Translation gives CASSPTRVSGRSGGYEQYF.

This rearrangement joins TRBV20-1 to TRBJ2-7; 7 bases are a match to TRBD2. Germline V gene sequence: CDR1 DFQATT, CDR2 SNEGSKA (reference sequence). The CDR3 consists of 10 residues. CDR3 amino acids: CTFAGDEQYF. CDR3 DNA sequence: TGCACCTTTGCGGGGGACGAGCAGTACTTC.

This chain connects TRBV7-2 to TRBJ1-1; tentatively, D is TRBD1 (5 bases). The germline V gene encodes CDR1 SGHTA and CDR2 FQGNSA. This CDR3 is built from 14 residues. V lost 2 bases and J lost 4, with 11 bases in between. CDR3 sequence (DNA): TGTGCCAGCAGCTTACAGGGAGGAGGCACTGAAGCTTTCTTT. It specifies CASSLQGGGTEAFF.

The J gene is TRBJ1-5, the V gene TRBV9, with D possibly matching TRBD1 (5 bases). Germline V CDR1 and CDR2: SGDLS, YYNGEE. V was shortened by 4 bases and J by 2 bases, with 13 bases between the two germline ends. The CDR3 consists of 15 residues. CDR3 amino acids: CASSPGDVGNQPQHF. CDR3 in DNA: TGTGCCAGCAGCCCCGGGGACGTGGGCAATCAGCCCCAGCATTTT.